Listed below are T cell receptor beta chains from one sample, sequenced in a study of cytomegalovirus exposure and HLA in healthy donors. Method: immunoSEQ multiplex PCR; TCRdb's copy keeps in-frame clones and lacks some. Of some 65,000 clones listed, approximately 60% are singletons. The material sequenced was PBMCs. The source of these receptors is a man aged 25 to 45 in good health and CMV-seronegative. CDR3s include the opening cysteine and the closing phenylalanine or tryptophan. The D gene is left open where the match is weak. Only some rows state a clone size, as once, few, many or a class for expanded clones.

V gene: TRBV27; J gene: TRBJ1-2; D gene: .; CDR3 length: 13; clone size: .; CDR3 protein: CASSPEGVYGYTF
V gene: TRBV19; J gene: TRBJ1-2; D gene: .; CDR3 length: 14; clone size: .; CDR3 protein: CASSTGQGGRGYTF
V gene: TRBV6-5; J gene: TRBJ2-1; D gene: TRBD2; CDR3 length: 15; clone size: .; CDR3 protein: CASSSISGGGNEQFF
V gene: TRBV5-5; J gene: TRBJ1-1; D gene: .; CDR3 length: 11; clone size: .; CDR3 protein: CASSYGTEAFF
V gene: TRBV27; J gene: TRBJ2-1; D gene: TRBD2; CDR3 length: 14; clone size: .; CDR3 protein: CASSLGLAVNEQFF
V gene: TRBV29-1; J gene: TRBJ1-5; D gene: .; CDR3 length: 14; clone size: .; CDR3 protein: CSVEEGGAGQPQHF
V gene: TRBV29-1; J gene: TRBJ2-4; D gene: .; CDR3 length: 15; clone size: .; CDR3 protein: CSVAGGPVAKNIQYF
V gene: TRBV9; J gene: TRBJ2-2; D gene: .; CDR3 length: 14; clone size: .; CDR3 protein: CASSARVITGELFF
V gene: TRBV9; J gene: TRBJ1-1; D gene: TRBD1; CDR3 length: 15; clone size: .; CDR3 protein: CASSVVPTGYTEAFF
V gene: TRBV11-2; J gene: TRBJ1-1; D gene: TRBD1; CDR3 length: 17; clone size: .; CDR3 protein: CASSLAGQGQVNTEAFF
V gene: TRBV5-4; J gene: TRBJ2-5; D gene: TRBD2; CDR3 length: 15; clone size: few; CDR3 protein: CASSWTSGGSETQYF
V gene: TRBV29-1; J gene: TRBJ1-5; D gene: TRBD1; CDR3 length: 12; clone size: few; CDR3 protein: CSVGGQDQPQHF
V gene: TRBV7-9; J gene: TRBJ1-6; D gene: TRBD1; CDR3 length: 16; clone size: .; CDR3 protein: CASSSNRGPSGSPLHF
V gene: TRBV27; J gene: TRBJ2-7; D gene: .; CDR3 length: 13; clone size: .; CDR3 protein: CASRGAGYNEQYF
V gene: TRBV29-1; J gene: TRBJ2-7; D gene: TRBD2; CDR3 length: 14; clone size: .; CDR3 protein: CSVGRDQSSYEQYF
V gene: TRBV6-5; J gene: TRBJ2-3; D gene: TRBD2; CDR3 length: 16; clone size: few; CDR3 protein: CASSYSGSGATDTQYF
V gene: TRBV29-1; J gene: TRBJ2-6; D gene: TRBD1; CDR3 length: 15; clone size: .; CDR3 protein: CSVGTGVSGANVLTF
V gene: TRBV27; J gene: TRBJ2-5; D gene: TRBD1; CDR3 length: 14; clone size: .; CDR3 protein: CASSQYRGRETQYF
V gene: TRBV5-1; J gene: TRBJ2-5; D gene: TRBD1; CDR3 length: 14; clone size: .; CDR3 protein: CASAKTGGGETQYF
V gene: TRBV10-3; J gene: TRBJ2-5; D gene: .; CDR3 length: 12; clone size: few; CDR3 protein: CAISDGGETQYF
V gene: TRBV30; J gene: TRBJ1-1; D gene: .; CDR3 length: 14; clone size: few; CDR3 protein: CAWSVVAGDTEAFF
V gene: TRBV29-1; J gene: TRBJ1-1; D gene: TRBD1; CDR3 length: 13; clone size: .; CDR3 protein: CSVDLEGAYGAFF
V gene: TRBV19; J gene: TRBJ1-2; D gene: .; CDR3 length: 14; clone size: few; CDR3 protein: CASRVWRANYGYTF